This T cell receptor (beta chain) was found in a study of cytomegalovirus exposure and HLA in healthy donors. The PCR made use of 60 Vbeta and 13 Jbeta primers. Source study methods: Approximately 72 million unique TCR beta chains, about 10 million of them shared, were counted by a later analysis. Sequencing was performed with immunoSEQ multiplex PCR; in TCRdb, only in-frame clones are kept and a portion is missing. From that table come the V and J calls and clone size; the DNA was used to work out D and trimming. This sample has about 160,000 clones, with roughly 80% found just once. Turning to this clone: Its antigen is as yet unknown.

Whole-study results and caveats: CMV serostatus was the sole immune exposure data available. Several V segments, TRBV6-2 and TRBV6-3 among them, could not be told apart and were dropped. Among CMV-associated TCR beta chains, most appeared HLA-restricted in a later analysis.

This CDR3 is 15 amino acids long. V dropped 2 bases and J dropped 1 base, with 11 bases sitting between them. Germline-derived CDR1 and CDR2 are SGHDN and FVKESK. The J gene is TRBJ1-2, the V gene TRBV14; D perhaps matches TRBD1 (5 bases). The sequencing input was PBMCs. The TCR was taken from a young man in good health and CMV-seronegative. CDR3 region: CASSQQGVFNYGYTF. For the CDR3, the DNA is TGTGCCAGCAGCCAACAAGGGGTCTTTAACTATGGCTACACCTTC. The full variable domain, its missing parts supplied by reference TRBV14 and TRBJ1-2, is EAGVTQFPSHSVIEKGQTVTLRCDPISGHDNLYWYRRVMGKEIKFLLHFVKESKQDESGMPNNRFLAERTGGTYSTLKVQPAELEDSGVYFCASSQQGVFNYGYTFGSGTRLTVV.